These 30 T cell receptor beta chains were sequenced from one sample in a study of CD8+ T cells in alopecia areata. Documented treatment: oral pan-JAK inhibitor, 5-10 mg twice daily. Extracted RNA was reverse transcribed into cDNA, the sequencing template. Measured with immunoSEQ multiplex PCR; TCRdb has only the in-frame clones, and not every one. The sample contains roughly 250,000 clones, about 60% of which appear only once. Sequences were derived from CD4+ T cells sorted from blood, sampled at week 52, from a patient treated with tofacitinib. Source of these receptors: a human donor with alopecia areata.

V is TRBV6-5 and J is TRBJ2-1; 10 nucleotides align to TRBD1. J was trimmed by 4 bases and V by 9 bases; bases with no gene match: 9. The CDR3 sequence is 15 residues long. Germline CDR1 MNHEY, CDR2 SVGAGI. The chain's CDR3 is CASHRDRGSYNEQFF. The CDR3 DNA is TGTGCCAGTCACCGGGACAGGGGCTCTTACAATGAGCAGTTCTTC.

The V and J genes are TRBV7-9 and TRBJ1-2; 11 bases align to TRBD1. The V and J ends lost 5 bases and 5 bases, in that order; junction bases with no gene match: 4. This CDR3 region has 14 residues. Per germline, CDR1 SEHNR and CDR2 FQNEAQ (reference sequence). This CDR3 is CASSGQGAVYGYTF. In DNA form, the CDR3 reads TGTGCCAGCAGCGGACAGGGGGCGGTATATGGCTACACCTTC.

V is TRBV29-1 and J is TRBJ2-7; a possible D gene is TRBD2 (6 bases). The CDR3 is 11 amino acids. Between the trimmed V and J ends, which lost 6 bases and 7 bases, there was a span of 13 bases. The germline V gene encodes CDR1 SQVTM and CDR2 ANQGSEA. The CDR3 bases are TGCAGCGTAGACAACGGAGGGGAGCAGTACTTC. Residues: CSVDNGGEQYF.

The sample holds a few counts of this clone. The V gene is TRBV9, the J gene TRBJ2-2; TRBD1 aligns across 8 bases. The CDR3 has 15 amino acids. V shed 0 bases, J shed 9 bases, and the junction held 7 bases outside the gene matches. CDR1 SGDLS and CDR2 YYNGEE come from the germline V gene. The CDR3 is CASSVVGQGIRELFF. The CDR3 coding sequence is TGTGCCAGCAGCGTAGTAGGACAGGGAATCAGGGAGCTGTTTTTT.

V and J are TRBV9 and TRBJ2-1, with 8 bases aligning to TRBD1. Germline CDR1 SGDLS, CDR2 YYNGEE. The trim removed 3 bases at V and 2 bases at J, leaving 7 bases unmatched. CDR3 length: 16 residues. CDR3: CASSAPGGQTYNEQFF. The DNA for the CDR3 is TGTGCCAGCAGCGCTCCAGGGGGCCAGACCTACAATGAGCAGTTCTTC. Full variable domain (rest looked up from reference TRBV9 and TRBJ2-1): DSGVTQTPKHLITATGQRVTLRCSPRSGDLSVYWYQQSLDQGLQFLIQYYNGEERAKGNILERFSAQQFPDLHSELNLSSLELGDSALYFCASSAPGGQTYNEQFFGPGTRLTVL.

The genes are TRBV15 and TRBJ1-5; D gene uncertain. This CDR3 contains 14 residues. Trimming took off 0 bases at V and 4 bases at J, with 7 bases between the two ends. The germline V gene has CDR1 LNHNV and CDR2 YYDKDF (reference sequence). The CDR3: CATSRDRQNQPQHF. The CDR3 region has the DNA TGTGCCACCAGCAGAGATAGGCAAAATCAGCCCCAGCATTTT.

The V gene is TRBV6-5, the J gene TRBJ2-5; the D is unclear. V was pared by 1 base and J by 5 bases, with 11 bases between. Germline CDR1 reads MNHEY; CDR2 reads SVGAGI. The length of the CDR3 is 14 residues. The CDR3 here is CASSYWAGMETQYF. In DNA, the CDR3 is TGTGCCAGCAGTTACTGGGCAGGTATGGAGACCCAGTACTTC.

Concerning this clone: This same CDR3 is encoded by further DNA sequences in the sample. The CDR3 is CAWSSGNNSPLHF. CDR3 coding DNA: TGTGCCTGGAGTTCTGGGAACAATTCACCCCTCCACTTT. The chain is built from TRBV30 and TRBJ1-6; D is ambiguous. Per the germline V gene, CDR1 is GTSNPN and CDR2 is SVGIG (reference sequence). V was shortened by 2 bases and J by 7 bases, with 9 bases between the two germline ends. The CDR3 covers 13 residues.

The table lists this clone with a count of one. The J gene is TRBJ1-2, the V gene TRBV27, with 8 positions matching TRBD1. Trimming took 3 bases from V and 8 from J; bases not matched to a gene: 8. The germline CDR1 and CDR2 sequences are MNHEY and SMNVEV (reference sequence). The CDR3 totals 14 residues. The chain's CDR3 is CASSLDRVEGGYTF. CDR3 DNA sequence: TGTGCCAGCAGTTTGGACAGGGTGGAGGGCGGCTACACCTTC.

The sample holds a few counts of this clone. The V call is TRBV7-2, the J call TRBJ2-7; D is unclear. CDR3 size: 14 residues. Looked up from germline, CDR1 is SGHTA and CDR2 is FQGNSA. Between the trimmed V and J ends, which lost 6 bases and 2 bases, there was a span of 14 bases. DNA for the CDR3: TGTGCCAGCAGATCTACCTTGGGTCCCTACGAGCAGTACTTC. This encodes CASRSTLGPYEQYF.

This clone was seen just once. The chain couples TRBV15 to TRBJ1-1; TRBD1 is a possible D gene (5 bases). Trimming removed 0 bases at V and 7 bases at J, with 9 bases between. The CDR3 length is 13 residues. CDR1 LNHNV and CDR2 YYDKDF come from the germline V gene (reference sequence). As DNA, the CDR3 is TGTGCCACCAGCAGAGATCGGGGGGATGAAGCTTTCTTT. This sequence encodes CATSRDRGDEAFF.

The J gene is TRBJ2-4, the V gene TRBV5-1; the D gene is possibly TRBD2 (5 bases). The V gene lost 3 bases and the J gene lost 8 bases, with 12 bases spanning the gap. Germline V gene lookup returns CDR1 SGHRS and CDR2 YFSETQ. The length of the CDR3 is 13 residues. CDR3 loop: CASSSGLVDIQYF. The CDR3 nucleotides are TGCGCCAGCAGCTCCGGACTTGTGGACATTCAGTACTTC. The entire variable domain, with the rest obtained from reference TRBV5-1 and TRBJ2-4, is as follows: KAGVTQTPRYLIKTRGQQVTLSCSPISGHRSVSWYQQTPGQGLQFLFEYFSETQRNKGNFPGRFSGRQFSNSRSEMNVSTLELGDSALYLCASSSGLVDIQYFGAGTRLSVL.

This clone was recorded a few times. J is TRBJ2-7 and V is TRBV29-1; D is possibly TRBD1 (6 bases). The V and J ends lost 8 bases and 3 bases respectively, with 14 bases between them. The CDR3 loop spans 12 amino acids. The germline V gene encodes CDR1 SQVTM and CDR2 ANQGSEA. The CDR3 protein is CSYRVGNYEQYF. CDR3 coding DNA: TGCAGCTACAGGGTGGGGAACTACGAGCAGTACTTC.

This clone was seen a single time. The CDR3 bases are TGTGCCAGCAGTGAATCACGAAGCTCCTATAATTCACCCCTCCACTTT. This gives the protein CASSESRSSYNSPLHF. The chain couples TRBV25-1 to TRBJ1-6; the D is unclear. The germline V and J ends were trimmed by 1 base and 0 bases, with 7 bases remaining between them. Germline CDR1 and CDR2: MGHDK and SYGVNS. CDR3 length: 16 amino acids. Full variable domain (missing parts from reference TRBV25-1 and TRBJ1-6): EADIYQTPRYLVIGTGKKITLECSQTMGHDKMYWYQQDPGMELHLIHYSYGVNSTEKGDLSSESTVSRIRTEHFPLTLESARPSHTSQYLCASSESRSSYNSPLHFGNGTRLTVT.

The chain employs TRBV9 and TRBJ2-5; 11 nucleotides agree with TRBD2. The V gene's germline CDR1 is SGDLS and CDR2 YYNGEE. The CDR3 runs to 16 residues. V lost 0 bases to trimming and J lost 7 bases; unmatched junction nucleotides: 8. The CDR3 loop is CASSVDSGGAGVTQYF. CDR3 in DNA: TGTGCCAGCAGCGTAGATAGCGGGGGGGCCGGTGTGACCCAGTACTTC.

This clone was counted between two and nine times. The rearrangement joins TRBV7-2 to TRBJ1-1; possibly TRBD1 for D (6 bases). This CDR3 has 14 amino acids. Trimming stripped 5 bases from V and 8 bases from J, with 18 bases between. Germline CDR1 and CDR2: SGHTA and FQGNSA. The CDR3 is CASSLLGGIGEAFF. The CDR3 DNA reads TGTGCCAGCAGCCTACTAGGGGGGATTGGGGAAGCTTTCTTT. The full variable domain, with the rest looked up from reference TRBV7-2 and TRBJ1-1, is GAGVSQSPSNKVTEKGKDVELRCDPISGHTALYWYRQSLGQGLEFLIYFQGNSAPDKSGLPSDRFSAERTGGSVSTLTIQRTQQEDSAVYLCASSLLGGIGEAFFGQGTRLTVV.

The V gene is TRBV27, the J gene TRBJ1-6, with TRBD1 identical over 9 bases. This CDR3 is 15 amino acids long. V lost 5 bases and J lost 10; bases outside the gene matches: 9. From germline, CDR1 is MNHEY and CDR2 SMNVEV (reference sequence). CDR3 amino acids: CASSAYYRGQSPLHF. The DNA of the CDR3 is TGTGCCAGCAGTGCATACTACAGGGGGCAATCACCCCTCCACTTT.

The chain has TRBV7-8 and TRBJ1-1, with D maybe TRBD1 (5 bases). In germline, CDR1 is SGHVS, CDR2 FQNEAQ. Deletions cut 8 bases from V and 1 base from J, with 11 bases between. The CDR3 has 13 residues. The CDR3 region is CASVRQPNTEAFF. CDR3 in DNA: TGTGCCAGCGTTAGACAGCCGAACACTGAAGCTTTCTTT. The complete variable domain, with remaining parts taken from reference TRBV7-8 and TRBJ1-1, reads GAGVSQSPRYKVAKRGQDVALRCDPISGHVSLFWYQQALGQGPEFLTYFQNEAQLDKSGLPSDRFFAERPEGSVSTLKIQRTQQEDSAVYLCASVRQPNTEAFFGQGTRLTVV.

This clone was counted a few times. V is TRBV4-3 and J is TRBJ2-3, with D hard to call. The length of the CDR3 is 12 residues. CDR1 is LGHNA and CDR2 is YSLEER in the germline V gene. Trimming removed 0 bases from V and 7 bases from J, with 5 bases in between. The CDR3 coding sequence is TGCGCCAGCAGCCAAGATCCTAATACGCAGTATTTT. Translation: CASSQDPNTQYF.

The V gene is TRBV29-1, the J gene TRBJ1-2; D possibly corresponds to TRBD1 (5 bases). V lost 1 base to trimming and J lost 7 bases, with 16 bases between them. This CDR3 is 14 amino acids long. Germline-derived CDR1 and CDR2 are SQVTM and ANQGSEA. This chain's CDR3 is CSVEAVAGSSGYTF. The CDR3, as DNA: TGCAGCGTTGAAGCAGTCGCAGGGAGCAGTGGCTACACCTTC.

This clone was observed a few times. This chain joins TRBV29-1 and TRBJ1-1; D ambiguous. CDR3 size: 13 residues. Germline-derived CDR1 and CDR2 are SQVTM and ANQGSEA. V was cut by 4 bases and J by 4 bases, with 13 bases left in between. CDR3 loop: CSVGVPQATEAFF. DNA of the CDR3: TGCAGCGTTGGGGTACCCCAGGCCACTGAAGCTTTCTTT.

V and J are TRBV29-1 and TRBJ1-6; tentatively, D is TRBD1 (5 bases). V lost 4 bases and J 7 bases, leaving 11 bases between the germline ends. From germline, CDR1 is SQVTM and CDR2 ANQGSEA. This CDR3 region has 13 residues. The CDR3 region is CSVVDRNNSPLHF. The CDR3 coding sequence is TGCAGCGTTGTTGACAGAAACAATTCACCCCTCCACTTT. Drawing the rest from reference TRBV29-1 and TRBJ1-6, the complete variable domain is SAVISQKPSRDICQRGTSLTIQCQVDSQVTMMFWYRQQPGQSLTLIATANQGSEATYESGFVIDKFPISRPNLTFSTLTVSNMSPEDSSIYLCSVVDRNNSPLHFGNGTRLTVT.

This clone was seen more than once but under ten times. V and J are TRBV29-1 and TRBJ2-5, with D uncertain. The germline V and J ends were trimmed by 3 bases and 1 base, with 6 bases remaining between them. The CDR3 length is 12 residues. The germline V gene encodes CDR1 SQVTM and CDR2 ANQGSEA. CDR3 protein: CSVDHSQETQYF. CDR3 nucleotides: TGCAGCGTTGACCACAGCCAAGAGACCCAGTACTTC.

The CDR3 DNA is TGCAGCGTGGGCGACAGGGTACCCTATGGCTACACCTTC. It translates to CSVGDRVPYGYTF. The chain employs TRBV29-1 and TRBJ1-2; 7 nucleotides line up with TRBD1. Germline CDR1 is SQVTM and CDR2 is ANQGSEA. There are 13 residues in the CDR3. After removal of 6 bases from V and 4 bases from J, the junction contained 8 bases not matched to a gene.

Only a few counts were recorded for this clone. The V and J genes are TRBV5-1 and TRBJ2-7, with 12 bases aligning to TRBD1. The germline V gene encodes CDR1 SGHRS and CDR2 YFSETQ. V was clipped by 4 bases and J by 4 bases; unmatched bases: 3. The CDR3 loop spans 14 amino acids. The CDR3 protein is CASSRGQGAYEQYF. CDR3 nucleotides: TGCGCCAGCAGCCGGGGACAGGGGGCTTACGAGCAGTACTTC.

The chain recombines TRBV29-1 with TRBJ2-7; a weak D match, TRBD2 (5 bases). Germline CDR1 and CDR2: SQVTM and ANQGSEA. This CDR3 has 13 amino acids. Trimming took 3 bases from V and 3 from J, leaving 12 bases between them. The CDR3 sequence: CSVEPQGGYEQYF. The CDR3 DNA is TGCAGCGTTGAGCCTCAAGGAGGCTACGAGCAGTACTTC.

The chain is built from TRBV5-1 and TRBJ2-5; D unclear. Trimming shortened V by 8 bases and J by 9 bases, and 17 bases separated the two germline ends. CDR1 is SGHRS and CDR2 is YFSETQ in the germline V gene. CDR3 length: 12 residues. CDR3 sequence reads: CASSRVSRSQYF. CDR3 bases: TGCGCCAGTTCCCGGGTTAGCAGATCCCAGTACTTC. The variable domain in full, with the rest retrieved from reference TRBV5-1 and TRBJ2-5, is KAGVTQTPRYLIKTRGQQVTLSCSPISGHRSVSWYQQTPGQGLQFLFEYFSETQRNKGNFPGRFSGRQFSNSRSEMNVSTLELGDSALYLCASSRVSRSQYFGPGTRLLVL.

This clone has just one count. The gene calls are TRBV10-3 and TRBJ1-1; 9 nucleotides line up with TRBD1. V gave up 5 bases and J gave up 6 bases; unmatched junction bases: 7. CDR1 ENHRY and CDR2 SYGVKD come from the germline V gene. There are 14 residues in the CDR3. The CDR3 sequence: CAISPGQGIPEAFF. The CDR3 DNA reads TGTGCCATCAGTCCGGGACAGGGAATTCCTGAAGCTTTCTTT.

V gene TRBV7-9 combines with J gene TRBJ1-1, with D perhaps matching TRBD1 (5 bases). Germline CDR1 SEHNR, CDR2 FQNEAQ (reference sequence). Deletions cut 10 bases from V and 1 base from J, with 10 bases between. This CDR3 spans 12 amino acids. The CDR3 DNA reads as TGTGCCACGAGACAGACGAACACTGAAGCTTTCTTT. Residues: CATRQTNTEAFF.

The chain is built from TRBV11-2 and TRBJ1-1; D call uncertain. Germline CDR1 reads SGHAT; CDR2 reads FQNNGV. The CDR3 consists of 14 residues. V was shortened by 1 base and J by 1 base, with 7 bases between the two germline ends. This chain's CDR3 is CASSLGPGNTEAFF. CDR3 sequence (DNA): TGTGCCAGCAGCTTAGGGCCAGGGAACACTGAAGCTTTCTTT. Full variable domain (remainder filled in from reference TRBV11-2 and TRBJ1-1): EAGVAQSPRYKIIEKRQSVAFWCNPISGHATLYWYQQILGQGPKLLIQFQNNGVVDDSQLPKDRFSAERLKGVDSTLKIQPAKLEDSAVYLCASSLGPGNTEAFFGQGTRLTVV.